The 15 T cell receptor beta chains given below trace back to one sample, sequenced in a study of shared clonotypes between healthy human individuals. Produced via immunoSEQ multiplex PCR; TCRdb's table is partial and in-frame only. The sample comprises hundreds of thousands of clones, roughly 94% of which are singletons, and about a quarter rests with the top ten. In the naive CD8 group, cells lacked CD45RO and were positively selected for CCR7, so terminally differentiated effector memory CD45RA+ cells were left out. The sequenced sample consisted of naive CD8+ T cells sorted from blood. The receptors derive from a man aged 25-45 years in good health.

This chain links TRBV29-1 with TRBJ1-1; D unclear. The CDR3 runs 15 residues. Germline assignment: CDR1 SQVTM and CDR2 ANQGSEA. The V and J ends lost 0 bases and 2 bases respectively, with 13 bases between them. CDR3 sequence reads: CSVEDGWPENTEAFF. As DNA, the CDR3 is TGCAGCGTTGAAGATGGTTGGCCGGAAAACACTGAAGCTTTCTTT. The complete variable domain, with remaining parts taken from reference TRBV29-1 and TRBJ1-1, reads SAVISQKPSRDICQRGTSLTIQCQVDSQVTMMFWYRQQPGQSLTLIATANQGSEATYESGFVIDKFPISRPNLTFSTLTVSNMSPEDSSIYLCSVEDGWPENTEAFFGQGTRLTVV.

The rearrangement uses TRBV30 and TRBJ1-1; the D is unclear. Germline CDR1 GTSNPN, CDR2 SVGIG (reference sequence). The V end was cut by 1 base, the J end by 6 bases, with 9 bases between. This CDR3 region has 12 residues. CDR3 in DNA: TGTGCCTGGAGTGGGGAGAGGGCTGAAGCTTTCTTT. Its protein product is CAWSGERAEAFF. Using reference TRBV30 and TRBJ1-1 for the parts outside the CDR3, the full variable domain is SQTIHQWPATLVQPVGSPLSLECTVEGTSNPNLYWYRQAAGRGLQLLFYSVGIGQISSEVPQNLSASRPQDRQFILSSKKLLLSDSGFYLCAWSGERAEAFFGQGTRLTVV.

The CDR3 sequence: CASSQDEGGNQETQYF. For the CDR3, the DNA is TGCGCCAGCAGCCAAGATGAAGGGGGTAATCAAGAGACCCAGTACTTC. J is TRBJ2-5 and V is TRBV4-3; perhaps TRBD1 as D (6 bases). The germline V gene has CDR1 LGHNA and CDR2 YSLEER. CDR3 size: 16 residues. The ends were cut back, 0 bases at V and 2 bases at J, with 13 bases in the middle.

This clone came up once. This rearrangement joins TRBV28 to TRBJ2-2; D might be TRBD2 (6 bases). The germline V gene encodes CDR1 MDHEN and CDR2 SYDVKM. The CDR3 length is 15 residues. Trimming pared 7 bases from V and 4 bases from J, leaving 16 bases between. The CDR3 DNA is TGTGCCAGCATAAGAGGGGCTAGCGTCACCGGGGAGCTGTTTTTT. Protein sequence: CASIRGASVTGELFF.

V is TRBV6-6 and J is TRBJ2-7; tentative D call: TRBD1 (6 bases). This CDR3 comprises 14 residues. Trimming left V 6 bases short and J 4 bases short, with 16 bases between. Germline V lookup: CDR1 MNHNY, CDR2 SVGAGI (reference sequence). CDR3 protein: CASSLAAQGYEQYF. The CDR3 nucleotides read TGTGCCAGCAGCTTAGCCGCTCAGGGGTACGAGCAGTACTTC.

The CDR3 DNA sequence: TGCGCCAGCAGCCTTCCTCCCGGCGAGCAGTACTTC. Amino acid sequence: CASSLPPGEQYF. The rearrangement links TRBV4-1 to TRBJ2-7; the D is unclear. Germline V gene sequence: CDR1 MGHRA, CDR2 YSYEKL. Trimming took 4 bases from V and 6 from J, leaving 10 bases between them. The CDR3 is 12 residues long.

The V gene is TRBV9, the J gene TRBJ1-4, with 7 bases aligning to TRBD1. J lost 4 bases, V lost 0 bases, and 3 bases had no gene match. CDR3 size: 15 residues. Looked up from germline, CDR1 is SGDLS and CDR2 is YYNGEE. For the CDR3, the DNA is TGTGCCAGCAGCGTAGAAGGACAGGTTAATGAAAAACTGTTTTTT. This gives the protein CASSVEGQVNEKLFF.

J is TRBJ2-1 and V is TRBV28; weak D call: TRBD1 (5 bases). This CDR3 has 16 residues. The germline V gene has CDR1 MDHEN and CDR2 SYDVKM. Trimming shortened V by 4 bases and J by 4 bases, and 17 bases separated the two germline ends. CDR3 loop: CASSYSSDRDYNEQFF. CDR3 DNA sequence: TGTGCCAGCAGTTATTCTTCCGACAGAGATTACAATGAGCAGTTCTTC.

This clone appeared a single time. As DNA, the CDR3 is TGCGCCAGCAGTAACTCCCCCTACGAGCAGTACTTC. This encodes CASSNSPYEQYF. This chain joins TRBV4-3 and TRBJ2-7, with unresolved D. Germline CDR1 and CDR2: LGHNA and YSLEER. The ends were cut back, 6 bases at V and 2 bases at J, with 8 bases in the middle. The CDR3 spans 12 residues.

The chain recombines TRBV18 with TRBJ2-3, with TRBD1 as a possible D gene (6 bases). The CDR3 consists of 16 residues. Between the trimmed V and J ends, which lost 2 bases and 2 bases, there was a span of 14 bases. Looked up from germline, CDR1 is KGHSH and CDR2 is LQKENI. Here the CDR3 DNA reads TGTGCCAGCTCACCATCGACGGACAGTTTCACAGATACGCAGTATTTT. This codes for CASSPSTDSFTDTQYF.

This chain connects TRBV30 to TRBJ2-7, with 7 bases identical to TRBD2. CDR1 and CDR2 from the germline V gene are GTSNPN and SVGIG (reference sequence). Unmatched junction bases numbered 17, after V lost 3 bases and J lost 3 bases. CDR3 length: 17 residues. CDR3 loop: CAWRGSGGPGLYYEQYF. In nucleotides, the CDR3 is TGTGCCTGGAGGGGGTCGGGGGGACCCGGATTATACTACGAGCAGTACTTC.

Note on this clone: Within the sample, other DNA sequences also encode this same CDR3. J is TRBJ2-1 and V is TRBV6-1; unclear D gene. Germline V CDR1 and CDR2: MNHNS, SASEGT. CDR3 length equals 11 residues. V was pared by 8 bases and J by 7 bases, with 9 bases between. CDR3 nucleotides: TGTGCCAGCTTGTCCGGGAATGAGCAGTTCTTC. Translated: CASLSGNEQFF.

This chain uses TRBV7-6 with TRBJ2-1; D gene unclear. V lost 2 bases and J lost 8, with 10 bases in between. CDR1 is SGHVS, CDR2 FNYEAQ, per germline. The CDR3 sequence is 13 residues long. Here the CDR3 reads CASSLRRKHEQFF. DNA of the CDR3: TGTGCCAGCAGCTTAAGAAGGAAGCATGAGCAGTTCTTC.

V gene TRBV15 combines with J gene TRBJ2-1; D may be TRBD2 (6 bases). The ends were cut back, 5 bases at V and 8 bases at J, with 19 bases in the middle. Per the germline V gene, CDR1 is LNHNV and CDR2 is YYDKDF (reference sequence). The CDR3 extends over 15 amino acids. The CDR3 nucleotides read TGTGCCACCAGCCCGAACGGGGAGGCCGGCTATGAGCAGTTCTTC. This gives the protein CATSPNGEAGYEQFF.

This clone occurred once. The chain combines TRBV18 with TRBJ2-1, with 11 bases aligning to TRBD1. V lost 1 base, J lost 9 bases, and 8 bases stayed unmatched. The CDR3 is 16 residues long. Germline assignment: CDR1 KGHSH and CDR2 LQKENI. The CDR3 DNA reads TGTGCCAGCTCACCACGGGGACAGGGGGTGTATAGTGAGCAGTTCTTC. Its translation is CASSPRGQGVYSEQFF.